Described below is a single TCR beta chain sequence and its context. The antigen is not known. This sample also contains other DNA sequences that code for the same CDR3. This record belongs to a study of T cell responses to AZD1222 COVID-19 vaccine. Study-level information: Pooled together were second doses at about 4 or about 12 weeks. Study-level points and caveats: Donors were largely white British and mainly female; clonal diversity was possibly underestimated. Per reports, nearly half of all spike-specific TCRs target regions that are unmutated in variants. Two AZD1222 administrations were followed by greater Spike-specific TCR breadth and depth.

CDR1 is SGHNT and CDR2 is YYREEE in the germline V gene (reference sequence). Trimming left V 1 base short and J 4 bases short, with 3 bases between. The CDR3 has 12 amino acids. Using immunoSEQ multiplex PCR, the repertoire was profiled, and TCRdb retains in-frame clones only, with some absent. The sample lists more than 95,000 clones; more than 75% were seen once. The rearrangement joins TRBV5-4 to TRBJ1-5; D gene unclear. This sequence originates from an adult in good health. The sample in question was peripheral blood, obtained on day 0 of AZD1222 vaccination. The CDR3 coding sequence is TGTGCCAGCAGCTTGCCGAATCAGCCCCAGCATTTT. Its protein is CASSLPNQPQHF.